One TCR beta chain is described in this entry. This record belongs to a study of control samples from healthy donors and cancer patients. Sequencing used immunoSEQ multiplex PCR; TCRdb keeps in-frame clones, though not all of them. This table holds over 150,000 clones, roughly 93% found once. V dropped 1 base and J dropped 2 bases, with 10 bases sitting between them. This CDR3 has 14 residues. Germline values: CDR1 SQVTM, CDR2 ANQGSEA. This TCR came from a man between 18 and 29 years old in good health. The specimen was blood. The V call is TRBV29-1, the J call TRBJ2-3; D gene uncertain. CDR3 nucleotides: TGCAGCGTTGAAGGGGGTGGGAACACAGATACGCAGTATTTT. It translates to CSVEGGGNTDTQYF.